The clone carrying this T cell receptor (beta chain) was counted only a few times. Its antigen remains unidentified. TCR beta CDR3 regions were amplified from RNA transcripts. The study used the HTBI primer set for a first-round RT-PCR of the TCR CDR3. TCRdb re-derived calls from the multiplex PCR reads in MiXCR, one entry per CDR3 protein. In the table there are 400,000 to 600,000 distinct CDR3 sequences, about 16% of which are singletons. The data derive from a study of T cells in Graves' hyperthyroidism and ophthalmopathy. Study-wide background: Initial diagnosis, before any treatment, was when peripheral blood was collected.

It was 8.5 to 10 ml of fresh peripheral blood that supplied the PBMCs. V lost 2 bases and J lost 6, with 16 bases in between. Germline V gives CDR1 MDHEN, CDR2 SYDVKM. The CDR3 is 16 amino acids. Findings and caveats of the study: Using 13 V-J features, a model discriminated ophthalmopathy from stable hyperthyroidism.

The J gene is TRBJ2-2, the V gene TRBV28; D is possibly TRBD2 (6 bases). Sequencing used blood. The TCR was taken from a woman aged 30 to 39 with Graves' ophthalmopathy. The DNA of the CDR3 is TGTGCCAGCAGTTTAATGGAGGGTTGGGGAGCCGGGGAGCTGTTTTTT. Its translation: CASSLMEGWGAGELFF.